These 14 T cell receptor beta chains originate from one sample sequenced in a study of blood T cells in healthy people across ages. With a J-beta primer mix and a sample-barcoded 5' primer, a second PCR ran about 7 to 12 cycles. TCRdb independently ran MiXCR on the 5' RACE reads; one entry per CDR3 protein. The sample shows 700,000 to 950,000 distinct CDR3 sequences, around 40% of them seen only once. The sequenced material came from blood. Receptors were obtained from an older woman in good health.

This clonotype was picked up a small number of times. The rearrangement links TRBV15 to TRBJ1-5; D is ambiguous. Trimming took off 8 bases at V and 0 bases at J, with 14 bases between the two ends. CDR3 length: 15 amino acids. The germline CDR1 and CDR2 sequences are LNHNV and YYDKDF (reference sequence). CDR3 protein: CATEGGGYSNQPQHF. The CDR3, as DNA: TGTGCCACCGAAGGAGGAGGTTATAGCAATCAGCCCCAGCATTTT.

This clonotype showed up just once. The J gene is TRBJ2-7, the V gene TRBV3-1, with 8 nucleotides matching TRBD1. The germline gives CDR1 LGHDT, CDR2 YNNKEL (reference sequence). The J segment lost 5 bases and the V segment lost 4 bases, leaving 10 bases of the junction unmatched. This CDR3 is built from 15 residues. CDR3 residues: CASSLGGTGPDEQYF. The CDR3 DNA reads as TGTGCCAGCAGCCTAGGGGGGACAGGCCCCGACGAGCAGTACTTC.

This clonotype has a handful of counts. This rearrangement joins TRBV20-1 to TRBJ2-7; 7 nucleotides match TRBD2. Germline V lookup: CDR1 DFQATT, CDR2 SNEGSKA (reference sequence). The junction had 7 bases not matched to a gene; V was cut back by 6 bases and J by 2 bases. This CDR3 spans 13 amino acids. CDR3 nucleotide sequence: TGCAGTGCCGGACCAAGCGGGGCCTACGAGCAGTACTTC. Amino acids: CSAGPSGAYEQYF.

The V call is TRBV24-1, the J call TRBJ2-1; D may match TRBD1 or TRBD2 (5 bases each). V shed 9 bases and J shed 8 bases, with 13 bases lying between them. The CDR3 is 12 residues long. Germline-derived CDR1 and CDR2 are KGHDR and SFDVKD. This CDR3 reads CATPGPAHEQFF. The DNA for the CDR3 is TGTGCCACCCCGGGACCTGCCCATGAGCAGTTCTTC.

The chain combines TRBV6-1 with TRBJ1-4; maybe TRBD1 (6 bases). The CDR3 has 12 amino acids. Germline lookup yields CDR1 MNHNS and CDR2 SASEGT. V lost 8 bases to trimming and J lost 8 bases, with 12 bases between them. Here the CDR3 reads CASGRGGEKLFF. The DNA of the CDR3 is TGTGCCAGCGGGAGGGGGGGCGAAAAACTGTTTTTT.

Remarks on this clonotype: This may be a read error: a much more frequent sequence differs by one nucleotide. This chain uses TRBV7-2 with TRBJ2-7; D not certain. Trimming removed 4 bases from V and 7 bases from J, with 20 bases in between. CDR3 length: 15 amino acids. CDR1 and CDR2 from the germline V gene are SGHTA and FQGNSA. The CDR3 nucleotides read TGTGCCAGCAGCTCCCCGGGTGGGTTCTCCAATGAGCAGTACTTC. This sequence encodes CASSSPGGFSNEQYF.

A few counts support this clonotype. This sequence joins TRBV28 and TRBJ1-4; 7 nucleotides line up with TRBD1. The CDR3 has 17 residues. Germline loops: CDR1 MDHEN, CDR2 SYDVKM. V trimming: 4 bases; J trimming: 4 bases; junction bases outside the gene matches: 12. The CDR3 loop is CASSSTPDRVDNEKLFF. The CDR3 DNA is TGTGCCAGCAGTTCCACACCCGACAGGGTGGATAATGAAAAACTGTTTTTT.

There are many counts of this clonotype. The chain has TRBV7-9 and TRBJ1-1, with D perhaps matching TRBD1 (6 bases). With 1 base removed from V and 2 bases from J, the gap between germline ends came to 14 bases. Germline CDR1 and CDR2: SEHNR and FQNEAQ (reference sequence). The CDR3 extends over 16 amino acids. For the CDR3, the DNA is TGTGCCAGCAGCTTAGGGACGCCAGGGGAAAACACTGAAGCTTTCTTT. Protein: CASSLGTPGENTEAFF. Filled out from reference TRBV7-9 and TRBJ1-1, the complete variable domain reads DTGVSQNPRHKITKRGQNVTFRCDPISEHNRLYWYRQTLGQGPEFLTYFQNEAQLEKSRLLSDRFSAERPKGSFSTLEIQRTEQGDSAMYLCASSLGTPGENTEAFFGQGTRLTVV.

This chain connects TRBV5-1 to TRBJ2-3; no clear D. V lost 7 bases and J lost 0, with 9 bases in between. The CDR3 is 13 amino acids. Per the germline V gene, CDR1 is SGHRS and CDR2 is YFSETQ. CDR3 coding DNA: TGCGCCAGCGGGGAAGCTAGCACAGATACGCAGTATTTT. Translated: CASGEASTDTQYF.

The V and J genes are TRBV3-1 and TRBJ2-1; weak D call: TRBD2 (6 bases). Germline CDR1 and CDR2: LGHDT and YNNKEL (reference sequence). V lost 4 bases and J lost 10, with 14 bases in between. The CDR3 runs to 13 residues. CDR3 region: CASSLMMGREQFF. As DNA, the CDR3 is TGTGCCAGCAGCCTTATGATGGGGAGGGAGCAGTTCTTC.

The chain recombines TRBV25-1 with TRBJ1-6; no firm D call. The CDR3 has 16 residues. Germline-derived CDR1 and CDR2 are MGHDK and SYGVNS. Between the trimmed V and J ends, which lost 2 bases and 0 bases, there was a span of 8 bases. The CDR3 coding sequence is TGTGCCAGCAGTGAAGTAGGGAGCTCCTATAATTCACCCCTCCACTTT. This gives the protein CASSEVGSSYNSPLHF.

This rearrangement joins TRBV7-9 to TRBJ2-1; 7 positions match TRBD2. The J segment lost 6 bases and the V segment lost 5 bases, leaving 22 bases of the junction unmatched. The CDR3 consists of 19 residues. Germline CDR1 SEHNR, CDR2 FQNEAQ (reference sequence). CDR3 bases: TGTGCCAGCAGCCACCCGGGGGGACTAACGGGAGTAAGGGGCAATGAGCAGTTCTTC. As protein: CASSHPGGLTGVRGNEQFF.

V and J are TRBV29-1 and TRBJ2-7; 10 nucleotides match TRBD2. The V segment lost 8 bases and the J segment 6 bases; nucleotides outside the gene matches: 13. Germline V gene data show CDR1 as SQVTM and CDR2 as ANQGSEA. The length of the CDR3 is 14 residues. The CDR3 coding sequence is TGCAGCATTCTTTTGCTAGCGGGAGATGGCGAGCAGTACTTC. The encoded protein is CSILLLAGDGEQYF.

This rearrangement joins TRBV7-2 to TRBJ2-1; D is undetermined. Trimming removed 2 bases at V and 7 bases at J, with 12 bases between. Per the germline V gene, CDR1 is SGHTA and CDR2 is FQGNSA. CDR3 length: 14 residues. CDR3 in amino acids: CASSLRANGNEQFF. In nucleotides, the CDR3 is TGTGCCAGCAGCTTAAGGGCTAATGGTAATGAGCAGTTCTTC.